This is a list of T cell receptor beta chains from one sample in a study of beta chain features in type 1 diabetes. Here immunoSEQ multiplex PCR was the method, and the copy in TCRdb shows in-frame clones only, minus some. The sample has hundreds of thousands of clones; 14% are singletons. Sequences were obtained from central memory CD4+ T cells from blood. The receptors were gathered from a man younger than 45 in good health. The CDR3 runs from the conserved cysteine through the conserved F or W. Fields, in order: J gene, clone size, D gene, V gene, CDR3 protein, CDR3 DNA. A D gene is named only where the DNA matches it firmly. For some rows the clone size is stated as once, few or many, or as a class when expanded; others skip it.

j_gene: TRBJ2-4; abundance: .; d_gene: TRBD2; v_gene: TRBV27; CDR3aa: CASSTSGSPKNIQYF; CDR3nt: TGTGCCAGCAGTACGAGCGGGAGTCCCAAAAACATTCAGTACTTC
j_gene: TRBJ2-6; abundance: .; d_gene: .; v_gene: TRBV6-6; CDR3aa: CASSPQGRSGANVLTF; CDR3nt: TGTGCCAGCAGTCCCCAGGGGAGGTCTGGGGCCAACGTCCTGACTTTC
j_gene: TRBJ1-1; abundance: .; d_gene: .; v_gene: TRBV10-3; CDR3aa: CAISGRTDTEAFF; CDR3nt: TGTGCCATCAGTGGGAGGACGGACACTGAAGCTTTCTTT
j_gene: TRBJ2-1; abundance: .; d_gene: .; v_gene: TRBV5-4; CDR3aa: CASSLASGSYNEQFF; CDR3nt: TGTGCCAGCAGCTTGGCGAGCGGCAGCTACAATGAGCAGTTCTTC
j_gene: TRBJ2-5; abundance: .; d_gene: TRBD2; v_gene: TRBV5-1; CDR3aa: CASSLAPSGGSETQYF; CDR3nt: TGCGCCAGCAGCTTGGCCCCTAGCGGGGGGTCGGAGACCCAGTACTTC
j_gene: TRBJ2-5; abundance: few; d_gene: .; v_gene: TRBV4-3; CDR3aa: CASSQDLLGIGETQYF; CDR3nt: TGCGCCAGCAGCCAAGATTTGTTAGGGATAGGGGAGACCCAGTACTTC
j_gene: TRBJ2-1; abundance: .; d_gene: TRBD2; v_gene: TRBV30; CDR3aa: CTWSWGGGRNEQFF; CDR3nt: TGTACCTGGAGTTGGGGGGGAGGTAGGAATGAGCAGTTCTTC
j_gene: TRBJ2-3; abundance: many; d_gene: TRBD1; v_gene: TRBV7-9; CDR3aa: CASSRQQGSGSTDTQYF; CDR3nt: TGTGCCAGCAGTCGCCAACAGGGGAGCGGTAGTACAGATACGCAGTATTTT
j_gene: TRBJ1-6; abundance: few; d_gene: TRBD1; v_gene: TRBV6-6; CDR3aa: CASSYTDRVWSPLHF; CDR3nt: TGTGCCAGCAGTTACACGGACAGGGTTTGGTCACCCCTCCACTTT
j_gene: TRBJ2-1; abundance: .; d_gene: TRBD2; v_gene: TRBV6-5; CDR3aa: CASNSGGALYEQFF; CDR3nt: TGTGCCAGCAACAGCGGGGGGGCCCTCTATGAGCAGTTCTTC
j_gene: TRBJ1-4; abundance: .; d_gene: .; v_gene: TRBV13; CDR3aa: CASSIRTTNEKLFF; CDR3nt: TGTGCCAGCAGCATCCGCACAACGAATGAAAAACTGTTTTTT
j_gene: TRBJ2-2; abundance: .; d_gene: .; v_gene: TRBV27; CDR3aa: CASSLSGGGELFF; CDR3nt: TGTGCCAGCAGTTTATCGGGCGGCGGGGAGCTGTTTTTT
j_gene: TRBJ2-7; abundance: few; d_gene: TRBD1; v_gene: TRBV19; CDR3aa: CASSNPGQGSYEQYF; CDR3nt: TGTGCCAGTAGTAACCCGGGACAGGGCTCCTACGAGCAGTACTTC
j_gene: TRBJ1-5; abundance: .; d_gene: .; v_gene: TRBV6-6; CDR3aa: CASSQGTGTPQHF; CDR3nt: TGTGCCAGCAGTCAAGGAACAGGGACGCCCCAGCATTTT
j_gene: TRBJ2-5; abundance: .; d_gene: TRBD2; v_gene: TRBV7-2; CDR3aa: CASSRKLLAGRPVETQYF; CDR3nt: TGTGCCAGCAGCCGAAAATTGCTAGCGGGACGTCCGGTCGAGACCCAGTACTTC
j_gene: TRBJ2-1; abundance: .; d_gene: TRBD2; v_gene: TRBV29-1; CDR3aa: CSVAAGVNEQFF; CDR3nt: TGCAGCGTTGCTGCGGGGGTTAATGAGCAGTTCTTC
j_gene: TRBJ1-2; abundance: .; d_gene: .; v_gene: TRBV11-3; CDR3aa: CASSLDPRPDIYGYTF; CDR3nt: TGTGCCAGCAGCTTAGATCCCAGGCCCGATATCTATGGCTACACCTTC
j_gene: TRBJ1-5; abundance: many; d_gene: .; v_gene: TRBV18; CDR3aa: CASSPGGGQPQHF; CDR3nt: TGTGCCAGCTCACCTGGGGGGGGTCAGCCCCAGCATTTT
j_gene: TRBJ1-5; abundance: many; d_gene: .; v_gene: TRBV4-3; CDR3aa: CASSPLLGLGQPQHF; CDR3nt: TGCGCCAGCAGCCCCCTCCTGGGGTTGGGGCAGCCCCAGCATTTT
j_gene: TRBJ1-3; abundance: .; d_gene: TRBD1; v_gene: TRBV6-1; CDR3aa: CASSGTGGNSGNTIYF; CDR3nt: TGTGCCAGCAGTGGGACAGGGGGTAACTCTGGAAACACCATATATTTT
j_gene: TRBJ2-3; abundance: few; d_gene: TRBD2; v_gene: TRBV2; CDR3aa: CASSEQGGSGTQYF; CDR3nt: TGTGCCAGCAGTGAACAGGGCGGGAGCGGGACGCAGTATTTT
j_gene: TRBJ2-3; abundance: .; d_gene: .; v_gene: TRBV6-1; CDR3aa: CASSPSRADTQYF; CDR3nt: TGTGCCAGCAGTCCAAGCAGGGCAGATACGCAGTATTTT
j_gene: TRBJ2-2; abundance: .; d_gene: TRBD2; v_gene: TRBV2; CDR3aa: CASWREERTGELFF; CDR3nt: TGTGCCAGCTGGCGGGAGGAAAGGACCGGGGAGCTGTTTTTT
j_gene: TRBJ1-1; abundance: many; d_gene: .; v_gene: TRBV6-5; CDR3aa: CASSSFVGNTEAFF; CDR3nt: TGTGCCAGCAGCTCATTCGTCGGGAACACTGAAGCTTTCTTT
j_gene: TRBJ1-3; abundance: .; d_gene: .; v_gene: TRBV9; CDR3aa: CASSVESGRVDSGNTIYF; CDR3nt: TGTGCCAGCAGCGTAGAGTCGGGAAGGGTTGACTCTGGAAACACCATATATTTT
j_gene: TRBJ2-3; abundance: many; d_gene: TRBD2; v_gene: TRBV2; CDR3aa: CASSMGLAGGSTDTQYF; CDR3nt: TGTGCCAGCAGTATGGGACTAGCGGGAGGAAGCACAGATACGCAGTATTTT
j_gene: TRBJ2-1; abundance: few; d_gene: TRBD2; v_gene: TRBV5-1; CDR3aa: CASSLGTSGRAFNEQFF; CDR3nt: TGCGCCAGCAGCTTGGGTACTAGCGGGAGGGCCTTCAATGAGCAGTTCTTC
j_gene: TRBJ1-2; abundance: .; d_gene: .; v_gene: TRBV5-1; CDR3aa: CASTFAAGYNYGYTF; CDR3nt: TGCGCCAGCACTTTCGCCGCAGGGTATAACTATGGCTACACCTTC
j_gene: TRBJ1-5; abundance: .; d_gene: .; v_gene: TRBV29-1; CDR3aa: CSVVSGTVFWGNQPQHF; CDR3nt: TGCAGCGTTGTATCTGGGACCGTTTTTTGGGGCAATCAGCCCCAGCATTTT
j_gene: TRBJ2-1; abundance: .; d_gene: TRBD2; v_gene: TRBV11-2; CDR3aa: CASSPGTSGLREQFF; CDR3nt: TGTGCCAGCAGCCCCGGGACTAGTGGGCTTAGAGAGCAGTTCTTC
j_gene: TRBJ1-6; abundance: few; d_gene: .; v_gene: TRBV4-3; CDR3aa: CASSQETGDNSPLHF; CDR3nt: TGCGCCAGCAGCCAAGAGACAGGAGATAATTCACCCCTCCACTTT
j_gene: TRBJ2-1; abundance: few; d_gene: TRBD1; v_gene: TRBV5-6; CDR3aa: CASRGGQGSYNEQFF; CDR3nt: TGTGCCAGCAGAGGAGGACAGGGGTCCTACAATGAGCAGTTCTTC
j_gene: TRBJ1-6; abundance: .; d_gene: TRBD1; v_gene: TRBV7-2; CDR3aa: CASSLEGATSPLHF; CDR3nt: TGTGCCAGCAGCTTAGAGGGGGCTACTTCACCCCTCCACTTT
j_gene: TRBJ1-1; abundance: .; d_gene: .; v_gene: TRBV10-3; CDR3aa: CAISVQPRTSGTEAFF; CDR3nt: TGTGCCATCAGTGTACAACCCAGGACCTCGGGAACTGAAGCTTTCTTT
j_gene: TRBJ1-6; abundance: few; d_gene: TRBD1; v_gene: TRBV7-2; CDR3aa: CASSSGQGGTLHF; CDR3nt: TGTGCCAGCAGCTCCGGACAGGGTGGCACCCTCCACTTT
j_gene: TRBJ2-1; abundance: many; d_gene: TRBD2; v_gene: TRBV7-8; CDR3aa: CASSLAGLAGGPQFF; CDR3nt: TGTGCCAGCAGCTTAGCCGGACTAGCGGGAGGGCCCCAGTTCTTC
j_gene: TRBJ1-3; abundance: .; d_gene: .; v_gene: TRBV6-5; CDR3aa: CASRGGGENTIYF; CDR3nt: TGTGCCAGCAGGGGCGGGGGGGAAAACACCATATATTTT
j_gene: TRBJ2-7; abundance: .; d_gene: TRBD1; v_gene: TRBV7-2; CDR3aa: CASSRGTGGYYEQYF; CDR3nt: TGTGCCAGCAGCCGGGGGACAGGGGGCTACTACGAGCAGTACTTC
j_gene: TRBJ2-3; abundance: few; d_gene: TRBD2; v_gene: TRBV4-3; CDR3aa: CASSQVSGRVRVTQYF; CDR3nt: TGCGCCAGCAGCCAGGTCAGCGGGAGAGTTCGGGTTACGCAGTATTTT
j_gene: TRBJ1-6; abundance: many; d_gene: .; v_gene: TRBV7-2; CDR3aa: CASREVGYNSPLHF; CDR3nt: TGTGCCAGCCGGGAGGTGGGTTATAATTCACCCCTCCACTTT
j_gene: TRBJ1-2; abundance: few; d_gene: .; v_gene: TRBV19; CDR3aa: CASSDTHDYGYTF; CDR3nt: TGTGCCAGTAGTGATACCCACGACTATGGCTACACCTTC
j_gene: TRBJ2-3; abundance: few; d_gene: TRBD2; v_gene: TRBV5-1; CDR3aa: CASSTGTSGRIDTQYF; CDR3nt: TGCGCCAGCAGCACCGGGACTAGCGGGAGAATAGATACGCAGTATTTT
j_gene: TRBJ2-2; abundance: .; d_gene: .; v_gene: TRBV5-1; CDR3aa: CASKRSGTPNTGELFF; CDR3nt: TGCGCCAGCAAAAGGTCGGGGACTCCGAACACCGGGGAGCTGTTTTTT
j_gene: TRBJ2-1; abundance: few; d_gene: TRBD2; v_gene: TRBV5-8; CDR3aa: CASSSIAGGSYNEQFF; CDR3nt: TGTGCCAGCAGCTCCATAGCGGGAGGGTCCTACAATGAGCAGTTCTTC
j_gene: TRBJ2-6; abundance: .; d_gene: .; v_gene: TRBV6-1; CDR3aa: CASSDRGSSGANVLTF; CDR3nt: TGTGCCAGCAGTGACAGGGGTAGCTCTGGGGCCAACGTCCTGACTTTC
j_gene: TRBJ2-7; abundance: few; d_gene: .; v_gene: TRBV19; CDR3aa: CASSESSYEQYF; CDR3nt: TGTGCCAGTAGTGAATCGTCCTACGAGCAGTACTTC
j_gene: TRBJ2-3; abundance: .; d_gene: .; v_gene: TRBV18; CDR3aa: CASSPPARGMVDTQYF; CDR3nt: TGTGCCAGCTCACCACCGGCTCGGGGGATGGTAGATACGCAGTATTTT
j_gene: TRBJ1-4; abundance: .; d_gene: .; v_gene: TRBV18; CDR3aa: CASSPPGLSNEKLFF; CDR3nt: TGTGCCAGCTCACCACCAGGGCTATCTAATGAAAAACTGTTTTTT
j_gene: TRBJ1-1; abundance: few; d_gene: .; v_gene: TRBV4-2; CDR3aa: CASSQVIGSQNTEAFF; CDR3nt: TGTGCCAGCAGCCAAGTGATTGGCAGCCAAAACACTGAAGCTTTCTTT
j_gene: TRBJ2-7; abundance: few; d_gene: .; v_gene: TRBV6-5; CDR3aa: CASSETWEQYF; CDR3nt: TGTGCCAGCAGTGAAACGTGGGAGCAGTACTTC
j_gene: TRBJ2-2; abundance: few; d_gene: .; v_gene: TRBV6-5; CDR3aa: CASEGVSAGELFF; CDR3nt: TGTGCCAGCGAGGGGGTGTCGGCCGGGGAGCTGTTTTTT
j_gene: TRBJ2-1; abundance: few; d_gene: TRBD2; v_gene: TRBV30; CDR3aa: CAWSWTSGATSEQFF; CDR3nt: TGTGCCTGGAGTTGGACTAGCGGGGCCACCAGTGAGCAGTTCTTC
j_gene: TRBJ1-5; abundance: few; d_gene: .; v_gene: TRBV10-2; CDR3aa: CASSESILLNGGRNQPQHF; CDR3nt: TGCGCCAGCAGTGAGTCCATACTATTAAACGGGGGGAGAAATCAGCCCCAGCATTTT
j_gene: TRBJ2-3; abundance: .; d_gene: TRBD1; v_gene: TRBV11-2; CDR3aa: CASSSDRVNTQYF; CDR3nt: TGTGCCAGCAGCTCCGACAGGGTAAATACGCAGTATTTT
j_gene: TRBJ1-5; abundance: .; d_gene: TRBD1; v_gene: TRBV2; CDR3aa: CASSPTGGNQPQHF; CDR3nt: TGTGCCAGCAGTCCGACAGGGGGCAATCAGCCCCAGCATTTT
j_gene: TRBJ1-5; abundance: .; d_gene: .; v_gene: TRBV7-2; CDR3aa: CASSLDGSRAQPQHF; CDR3nt: TGTGCCAGCAGCTTAGACGGTAGTAGGGCCCAGCCCCAGCATTTT
j_gene: TRBJ1-1; abundance: few; d_gene: TRBD1; v_gene: TRBV10-3; CDR3aa: CAISVEGQGEAFF; CDR3nt: TGTGCCATCAGTGTGGAGGGACAGGGTGAAGCTTTCTTT
j_gene: TRBJ2-4; abundance: many; d_gene: TRBD2; v_gene: TRBV14; CDR3aa: CASSPNKRGPKNIQYF; CDR3nt: TGTGCCAGCAGCCCCAATAAGCGGGGACCCAAAAACATTCAGTACTTC
j_gene: TRBJ1-6; abundance: few; d_gene: .; v_gene: TRBV5-4; CDR3aa: CASSLRDRGNSPLHF; CDR3nt: TGTGCCAGCAGCCTTAGGGACCGAGGAAATTCACCCCTCCACTTT
j_gene: TRBJ2-1; abundance: .; d_gene: .; v_gene: TRBV20-1; CDR3aa: CSAIVNNEQFF; CDR3nt: TGCAGTGCTATTGTGAACAATGAGCAGTTCTTC